The clone carrying this T cell receptor beta chain showed up many times. Its specificity is unknown. The CDR3 runs to 14 residues. V was cut by 6 bases and J by 2 bases, with 13 bases left in between. Germline V gene sequence: CDR1 SGHAT, CDR2 FQDESV (reference sequence). The sample is drawn from a study of early T cells in non-severe SARS-CoV-2 infection. Study-level background: Unpaired chains resulted from sequencing bulk RNA of unsorted whole blood.

Study-level findings and limits: Anti-spike CD8 responses were favored in VDJdb matching, and private and CD4 specificities were missed.

Attachment of unique molecular identifiers was made to individual cDNA molecules. TCRdb itself ran the 5' RACE reads through MiXCR, one entry per CDR3 protein. This table has 35,000 to 55,000 distinct CDR3 sequences, 6% to 7% appearing once. The chain has TRBV11-1 and TRBJ1-1; D is possibly TRBD1 (5 bases). Sequencing used whole blood, obtained at baseline. The sequence was obtained from an adult who was a healthcare worker with PCR-confirmed SARS-CoV-2 infection or an uninfected control (not recorded which). CDR3 residues: CASSQGVGNTEAFF. The DNA of the CDR3 is TGTGCCAGCAGTCAGGGCGTTGGAAACACTGAAGCTTTCTTT.